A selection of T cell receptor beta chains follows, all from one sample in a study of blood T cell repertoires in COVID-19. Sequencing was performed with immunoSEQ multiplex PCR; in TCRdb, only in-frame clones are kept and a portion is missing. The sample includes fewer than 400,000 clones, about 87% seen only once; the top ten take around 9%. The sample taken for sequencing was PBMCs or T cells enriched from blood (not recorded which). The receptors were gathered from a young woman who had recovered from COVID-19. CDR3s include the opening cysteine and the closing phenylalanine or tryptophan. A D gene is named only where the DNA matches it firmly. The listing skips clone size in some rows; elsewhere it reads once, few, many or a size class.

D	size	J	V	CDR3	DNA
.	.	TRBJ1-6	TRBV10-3	CAISGKEDDPYNSPLHF	TGTGCCATCAGTGGAAAGGAGGACGACCCCTATAATTCACCCCTCCACTTT
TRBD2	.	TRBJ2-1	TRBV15	CATSRFSGGASSTNEQFF	TGTGCCACCAGCAGGTTTAGCGGGGGGGCCTCATCTACAAATGAGCAGTTCTTC
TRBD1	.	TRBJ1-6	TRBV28	CASNEIGTAVYNSPLHF	TGTGCCAGCAATGAAATCGGGACAGCGGTTTATAATTCACCCCTCCACTTT
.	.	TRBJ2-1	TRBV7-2	CASSLVRAGEQFF	TGTGCCAGCAGTCTTGTTCGGGCGGGTGAGCAGTTCTTC
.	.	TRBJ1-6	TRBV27	CASMVSPPQGYHLYNSPLHF	TGTGCCAGCATGGTATCCCCCCCCCAGGGTTACCATCTATATAATTCACCCCTCCACTTT
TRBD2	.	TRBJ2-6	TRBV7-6	CASSLSSGTPGANVLTF	TGTGCCAGCAGCTTATCTAGCGGTACCCCCGGGGCCAACGTCCTGACTTTC
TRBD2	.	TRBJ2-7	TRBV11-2	CASSQTSGGAGEQYF	TGTGCCAGCAGCCAAACTAGCGGGGGGGCGGGCGAGCAGTACTTC
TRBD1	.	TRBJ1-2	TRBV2	CASSEETGPYGYTF	TGTGCCAGCAGTGAAGAGACAGGGCCCTATGGCTACACCTTC
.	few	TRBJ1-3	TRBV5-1	CASSLQSSGNTIYF	TGCGCCAGCAGCTTACAGAGCTCTGGAAACACCATATATTTT
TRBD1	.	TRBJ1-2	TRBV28	CASSLSRRGRSYGYTF	TGTGCCAGCAGTTTATCTCGCAGGGGGCGTAGCTATGGCTACACCTTC